The clone carrying this TCR beta chain was detected many times. No antigen is known for it. This sample was taken from a study of regulatory T cells in long-lasting Graves disease. Study outcomes and limitations: Blood alone, not thyroid tissue, was studied.

There are 12 residues in the CDR3. Germline values: CDR1 SNHLY, CDR2 FYNNEI. The V gene lost 7 bases and the J gene lost 1 base, with 7 bases spanning the gap. The time point was: newly diagnosed GD, antithyroid drugs for less than 3 months. PBMCs were the source of the RNA used for TCR sequencing. The TCR beta library used iRepertoire HTBI primers with Arm-PCR amplification of CDR3. TCRdb analysed the multiplex PCR reads with MiXCR anew, one entry per CDR3 protein. The table includes about 620,000 distinct CDR3 sequences, 16% detected once. These same data were also listed under a study on T cells in Graves' hyperthyroidism and ophthalmopathy.

The receptor was isolated from a woman aged 30 to 39 with Graves disease. The rearrangement joins TRBV2 to TRBJ1-1; no reliable D call. Source: peripheral blood mononuclear cells (PBMCs), taken at new diagnosis, from a patient treated with antithyroid drugs. The CDR3 nucleotides are TGTGCCAGCAAAACGGGGAACACTGAAGCTTTCTTT. This translates into CASKTGNTEAFF.